This TCR beta chain originates from a study of blood T cells in healthy people across ages. CDR1 is SGHDT and CDR2 is YYEEEE in the germline V gene. This CDR3 has 13 amino acids. The germline V and J ends were trimmed by 4 bases and 6 bases, with 13 bases remaining between them. The second PCR ran about 6 to 12 cycles with a sample-barcoded 5' primer and J-beta primers. MiXCR, run by TCRdb on the 5' RACE reads, gives a single entry per CDR3 protein. Among 500,000 to 700,000 distinct CDR3 sequences listed, approximately 30% were seen once. The chain is built from TRBV5-6 and TRBJ1-2; D gene uncertain. The TCR was taken from a woman at least 80 years old in good health. Sequencing was carried out using blood. The chain's CDR3 is CASSGLISNGYTF. CDR3 nucleotides: TGTGCCAGCAGCGGACTGATTTCAAATGGCTACACCTTC.